This TCR beta chain originates from a study of blood T cells in healthy people across ages. Study-wide findings and caveats: One million T cells yielded diversity estimates that were considered underestimates.

Points on this clonotype: Its antigen is unknown.

Every donor gave 9 to 10 milliliters of peripheral blood. The germline gives CDR1 LGHNA, CDR2 YSLEER. The CDR3 extends over 15 amino acids. The ends lost 2 bases at V and 2 bases at J; junction bases unmatched: 5. Then a second PCR, running roughly 7 to 11 cycles, was carried out with a sample-barcoded 5' primer and a J-beta primer mix. TCRdb reanalysed the 5' RACE reads using MiXCR and keeps one entry per CDR3 protein. The sample has about 830,000 distinct CDR3 sequences, approximately 67% seen once. Material for sequencing was blood. J is TRBJ2-5 and V is TRBV4-3; 7 bases fit TRBD1. The receptor comes from a man between 25 and 39 years old in good health. The CDR3 DNA follows: TGCGCCAGCAGCCAAACGGGACAGTATCAAGAGACCCAGTACTTC. This encodes CASSQTGQYQETQYF.